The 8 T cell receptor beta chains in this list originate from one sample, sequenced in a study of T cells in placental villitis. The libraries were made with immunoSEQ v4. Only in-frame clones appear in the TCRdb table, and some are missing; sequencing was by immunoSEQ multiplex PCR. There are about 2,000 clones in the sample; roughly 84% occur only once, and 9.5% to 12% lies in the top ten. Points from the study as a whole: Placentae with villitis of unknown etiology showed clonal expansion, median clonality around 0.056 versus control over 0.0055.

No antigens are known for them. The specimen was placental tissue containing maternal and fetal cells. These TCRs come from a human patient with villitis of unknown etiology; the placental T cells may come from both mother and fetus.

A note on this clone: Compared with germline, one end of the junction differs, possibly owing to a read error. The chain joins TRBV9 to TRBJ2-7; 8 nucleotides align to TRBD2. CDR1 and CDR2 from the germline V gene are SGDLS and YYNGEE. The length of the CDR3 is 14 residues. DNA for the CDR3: TGTGTCAGCAGCGTAACGGGAGGGCCCTACGAGCAGTACTTC. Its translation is CVSSVTGGPYEQYF. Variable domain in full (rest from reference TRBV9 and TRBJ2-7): DSGVTQTPKHLITATGQRVTLRCSPRSGDLSVYWYQQSLDQGLQFLIQYYNGEERAKGNILERFSAQQFPDLHSELNLSSLELGDSALYFCVSSVTGGPYEQYFGPGTRLTVT.

CDR3 in DNA: TGTGCCAGCAGCTTAGCGACAGCTAACTATGGCTACACCTTC. Translated: CASSLATANYGYTF. The chain uses TRBV7-9 and TRBJ1-2; D is perhaps TRBD1 (5 bases). The CDR3 extends over 14 amino acids. V lost 0 bases to trimming and J lost 0 bases, with 5 bases between them. CDR1 is SEHNR and CDR2 is FQNEAQ in the germline V gene (reference sequence).

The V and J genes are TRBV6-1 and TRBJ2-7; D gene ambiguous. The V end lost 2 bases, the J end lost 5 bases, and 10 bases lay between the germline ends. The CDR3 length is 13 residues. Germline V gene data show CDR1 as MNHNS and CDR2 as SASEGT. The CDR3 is CASSETPGNEQYF. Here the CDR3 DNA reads TGTGCCAGCAGTGAAACCCCCGGCAACGAGCAGTACTTC.

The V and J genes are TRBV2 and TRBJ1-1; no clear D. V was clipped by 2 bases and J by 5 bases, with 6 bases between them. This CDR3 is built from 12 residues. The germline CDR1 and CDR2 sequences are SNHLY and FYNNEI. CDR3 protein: CASSEYRTEAFF. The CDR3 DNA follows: TGTGCCAGCAGTGAATACCGGACTGAAGCTTTCTTT. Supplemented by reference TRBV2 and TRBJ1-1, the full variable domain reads EPEVTQTPSHQVTQMGQEVILRCVPISNHLYFYWYRQILGQKVEFLVSFYNNEISEKSEIFDDQFSVERPDGSNFTLKIRSTKLEDSAMYFCASSEYRTEAFFGQGTRLTVV.

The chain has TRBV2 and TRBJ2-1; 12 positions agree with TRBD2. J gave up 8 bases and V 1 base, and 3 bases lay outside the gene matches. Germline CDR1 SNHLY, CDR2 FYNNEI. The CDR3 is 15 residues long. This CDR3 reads CASSEELAGGYEQFF. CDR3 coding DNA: TGTGCCAGCAGTGAAGAGCTAGCGGGAGGGTATGAGCAGTTCTTC. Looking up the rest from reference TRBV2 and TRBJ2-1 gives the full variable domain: EPEVTQTPSHQVTQMGQEVILRCVPISNHLYFYWYRQILGQKVEFLVSFYNNEISEKSEIFDDQFSVERPDGSNFTLKIRSTKLEDSAMYFCASSEELAGGYEQFFGPGTRLTVL.

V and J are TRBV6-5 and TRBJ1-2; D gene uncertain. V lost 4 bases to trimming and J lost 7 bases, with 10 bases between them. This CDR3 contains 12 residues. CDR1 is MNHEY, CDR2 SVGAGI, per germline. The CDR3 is CASSFRPGGYTF. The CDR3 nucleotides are TGTGCCAGCAGTTTTCGCCCCGGTGGCTACACCTTC.

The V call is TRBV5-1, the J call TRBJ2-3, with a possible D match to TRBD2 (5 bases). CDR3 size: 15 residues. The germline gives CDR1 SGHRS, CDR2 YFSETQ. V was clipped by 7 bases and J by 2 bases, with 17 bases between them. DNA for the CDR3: TGCGCCAGCGGCCCCGGAGGATCCCTCACAGATACGCAGTATTTT. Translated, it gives CASGPGGSLTDTQYF.

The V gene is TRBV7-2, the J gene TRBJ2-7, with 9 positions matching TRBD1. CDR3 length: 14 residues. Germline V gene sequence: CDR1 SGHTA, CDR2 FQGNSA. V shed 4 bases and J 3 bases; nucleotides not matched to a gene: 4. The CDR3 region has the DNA TGTGCCAGCAGCTCGGGGACAGGGTACTACGAGCAGTACTTC. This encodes CASSSGTGYYEQYF.